The rows below give T cell receptor beta chains drawn from one sample of a study of beta chain features in type 1 diabetes. Only in-frame clones appear in the TCRdb table, and some are missing; sequencing was by immunoSEQ multiplex PCR. This table holds some 900,000 clones, about a sixth found once. Sequencing was carried out using naive CD4+ T cells from blood. These receptors all stem from a woman aged 18-30 years in good health. Each CDR3 is given with its conserved first and last residue. D genes are given only for firm matches. Expanded clones get a size class; other rows say once, few or many, or leave the size out.

abundance	d_gene	j_gene	v_gene	len	CDR3aa	CDR3nt
NA	NA	TRBJ1-3	TRBV6-6	12	CASSYTGNTIYF	TGTGCCAGCAGTTATACTGGAAACACCATATATTTT
NA	TRBD2	TRBJ2-7	TRBV7-2	14	CASSRGGSAREQYF	TGTGCCAGCAGCCGGGGGGGATCTGCCAGGGAGCAGTACTTC
NA	NA	TRBJ2-5	TRBV9	15	CASSVGGLGVETQYF	TGTGCCAGCAGCGTAGGCGGGCTAGGAGTGGAGACCCAGTACTTC
few	NA	TRBJ1-1	TRBV5-4	14	CASSSPPWDTEAFF	TGTGCCAGCAGCTCTCCCCCTTGGGACACTGAAGCTTTCTTT
NA	NA	TRBJ1-1	TRBV14	13	CASSQVIQIEAFF	TGTGCCAGCAGCCAAGTTATCCAGATTGAAGCTTTCTTT
NA	NA	TRBJ2-7	TRBV7-6	16	CASSLGGAGNGYEQYF	TGTGCCAGCAGCTTAGGGGGGGCAGGTAACGGTTACGAGCAGTACTTC
NA	TRBD2	TRBJ2-7	TRBV7-9	16	CASSSPSGRGLGEQYF	TGTGCCAGCAGCTCCCCTAGCGGGAGGGGCCTTGGCGAGCAGTACTTC
few	NA	TRBJ2-1	TRBV21-1	17	CASSKVRTSGRVCEQFF	TGTGCCAGCAGCAAAGTTCGAACTAGCGGGAGGGTCTGTGAGCAGTTCTTC
few	TRBD2	TRBJ2-2	TRBV4-3	16	CASSQKAGGPAGELFF	TGCGCCAGCAGCCAAAAAGCGGGAGGGCCTGCCGGGGAGCTGTTTTTT
few	NA	TRBJ2-5	TRBV7-2	12	CASSLMTETQYF	TGTGCCAGCAGCTTAATGACGGAGACCCAGTACTTC
few	TRBD2	TRBJ2-1	TRBV19	15	CASSPSGIGYNEQFF	TGTGCCAGTAGTCCTAGCGGGATCGGGTACAATGAGCAGTTCTTC
few	TRBD2	TRBJ2-1	TRBV5-1	15	CASSSGTSGYNEQFF	TGCGCCAGCAGCAGCGGGACTAGCGGTTACAATGAGCAGTTCTTC
few	NA	TRBJ2-3	TRBV7-6	15	CASSLDAGYTDTQYF	TGTGCCAGCAGCTTAGATGCGGGGTACACAGATACGCAGTATTTT
few	TRBD2	TRBJ2-3	TRBV5-1	16	CASSLAGGAGLDTQYF	TGCGCCAGCAGCTTGGCCGGGGGGGCCGGACTGGATACGCAGTATTTT
few	NA	TRBJ1-1	TRBV6-6	14	CASSYPGEGTEAFF	TGTGCCAGCAGTTATCCGGGGGAAGGGACTGAAGCTTTCTTT
NA	NA	TRBJ1-2	TRBV29-1	11	CSVAGHYGYTF	TGCAGCGTTGCAGGGCACTATGGCTACACCTTC
NA	TRBD2	TRBJ2-3	TRBV7-8	21	CASSSPGGLARRSYNTDTQYF	TGTGCCAGCAGCTCCCCGGGGGGACTAGCGCGTCGATCTTACAACACAGATACGCAGTATTTT
few	NA	TRBJ2-1	TRBV5-1	18	CASSLAPEGGALGNEQFF	TGCGCCAGCAGCTTGGCCCCGGAGGGGGGGGCGTTAGGGAATGAGCAGTTCTTC
few	NA	TRBJ2-1	TRBV28	16	CASSPPRLDSYNEQFF	TGTGCCAGCAGTCCACCCCGGTTGGACTCCTACAATGAGCAGTTCTTC
NA	NA	TRBJ2-3	TRBV29-1	13	CSVEAGGTDTQYF	TGCAGCGTTGAGGCAGGGGGCACAGATACGCAGTATTTT
NA	NA	TRBJ2-5	TRBV25-1	16	CASSGSRGVPLETQYF	TGTGCCAGCAGTGGTTCGAGAGGGGTCCCCCTAGAGACCCAGTACTTC
few	NA	TRBJ2-5	TRBV27	15	CASNRADRYQETQYF	TGTGCCAGCAACCGAGCCGACAGATATCAAGAGACCCAGTACTTC
few	TRBD2	TRBJ2-7	TRBV5-1	13	CASSLLADYEQYF	TGCGCCAGCAGCTTGCTAGCGGACTACGAGCAGTACTTC
few	TRBD2	TRBJ2-1	TRBV5-1	16	CASSLAPAGGYNEQFF	TGCGCCAGCAGCTTGGCCCCAGCGGGAGGTTACAATGAGCAGTTCTTC
few	TRBD1	TRBJ1-2	TRBV7-9	17	CASSLATGTGFGYGYTF	TGTGCCAGCAGCTTAGCCACCGGGACAGGGTTTGGGTATGGCTACACCTTC
NA	NA	TRBJ2-7	TRBV5-1	14	CASSRLGPSYEQYF	TGCGCCAGCAGCAGACTGGGACCATCCTACGAGCAGTACTTC
NA	TRBD1	TRBJ1-5	TRBV7-7	18	CASSARDSGHRGNQPQHF	TGTGCTAGCAGCGCCCGGGACAGTGGGCATCGGGGCAATCAGCCCCAGCATTTT
NA	TRBD2	TRBJ2-3	TRBV9	18	CASSVQPFLAGAADTQYF	TGTGCCAGCAGCGTACAGCCCTTCTTAGCGGGGGCGGCCGATACGCAGTATTTT
few	TRBD2	TRBJ2-5	TRBV25-1	13	CASSLAGAETQYF	TGTGCCAGCAGTCTCGCGGGAGCTGAGACCCAGTACTTC
few	TRBD2	TRBJ2-1	TRBV27	15	CASSPRGEAGHEQFF	TGTGCCAGCAGTCCCCGGGGGGAAGCGGGGCATGAGCAGTTCTTC
few	NA	TRBJ2-6	TRBV28	13	CASSTPGANVLTF	TGTGCCAGCAGTACCCCAGGGGCCAACGTCCTGACTTTC
few	NA	TRBJ2-1	TRBV27	13	CASSSLQGPRQFF	TGTGCCAGCAGTTCACTACAGGGCCCCCGGCAGTTCTTC
few	NA	TRBJ1-2	TRBV5-1	15	CASSKYDSSNYGYTF	TGCGCCAGCAGCAAGTACGACTCGTCTAACTATGGCTACACCTTC
NA	NA	TRBJ2-3	TRBV4-1	13	CASSRLPTDTQYF	TGCGCCAGCAGCCGCCTCCCCACAGATACGCAGTATTTT
NA	NA	TRBJ1-2	TRBV7-9	12	CAIGGTNYGYTF	TGTGCCATCGGGGGGACCAACTATGGCTACACCTTC
NA	NA	TRBJ2-3	TRBV19	14	CASSIVGSTVAQYF	TGTGCCAGTAGTATAGTCGGGAGTACCGTCGCGCAGTATTTT
NA	NA	TRBJ2-2	TRBV5-1	16	CASSLDAAAPTGELFF	TGCGCCAGCAGCTTGGATGCAGCGGCCCCCACCGGGGAGCTGTTTTTT
NA	TRBD2	TRBJ2-7	TRBV7-6	15	CASSPRLAGGYEQYF	TGTGCCAGCAGCCCTAGACTAGCGGGAGGGTACGAGCAGTACTTC
NA	NA	TRBJ2-7	TRBV7-2	13	CASSGLVASEQYF	TGTGCCAGCAGCGGCCTGGTTGCAAGCGAGCAGTACTTC
NA	TRBD2	TRBJ2-7	TRBV15	16	CATSRDRIAGVYEQYF	TGTGCCACCAGCAGAGATCGAATAGCGGGCGTCTACGAGCAGTACTTC
NA	NA	TRBJ2-7	TRBV7-9	14	CASSRGRGDREQYF	TGTGCCAGCAGCCGGGGCAGGGGCGATCGCGAGCAGTACTTC
few	TRBD1	TRBJ2-7	TRBV13	14	CASSLGGQSYEQYF	TGTGCCAGCAGCTTAGGGGGACAGTCCTACGAGCAGTACTTC
NA	TRBD2	TRBJ2-5	TRBV6-5	16	CASSSSTGGSKETQYF	TGTGCCAGCAGTTCGAGCACAGGCGGGAGTAAGGAGACCCAGTACTTC
few	NA	TRBJ2-7	TRBV10-3	15	CASRIQAGASYEQYF	TGTGCCAGCAGGATCCAAGCGGGTGCCTCCTACGAGCAGTACTTC
few	NA	TRBJ2-1	TRBV9	14	CASSLDLAAAEQFF	TGTGCCAGCAGCCTCGACCTAGCTGCCGCTGAGCAGTTCTTC
few	NA	TRBJ2-5	TRBV9	18	CASSVATPRRDKVETQYF	TGTGCCAGCAGCGTAGCTACTCCTCGACGGGACAAAGTAGAGACCCAGTACTTC
few	TRBD1	TRBJ1-5	TRBV6-1	17	CASSERGTVGSNQPQHF	TGTGCCAGCAGTGAAAGGGGGACAGTTGGTAGCAATCAGCCCCAGCATTTT
few	NA	TRBJ2-1	TRBV7-9	14	CASSPPTGRDEQFF	TGTGCCAGCAGCCCCCCAACAGGGCGCGATGAGCAGTTCTTC
NA	NA	TRBJ2-3	TRBV4-2	17	CASSQAPLPESTDTQYF	TGTGCCAGCAGCCAAGCCCCACTACCCGAAAGCACAGATACGCAGTATTTT
NA	TRBD1	TRBJ1-2	TRBV9	16	CASSVGGTGDNYGYTF	TGTGCCAGCAGCGTAGGGGGGACAGGGGACAACTATGGCTACACCTTC
few	NA	TRBJ1-1	TRBV5-4	16	CASSWTTGTMNTEAFF	TGTGCCAGCAGCTGGACGACCGGGACGATGAACACTGAAGCTTTCTTT
few	NA	TRBJ2-7	TRBV7-9	14	CASSPLASSYEQYF	TGTGCCAGCAGCCCCCTGGCAAGCTCCTACGAGCAGTACTTC
NA	NA	TRBJ2-1	TRBV7-2	15	CASSKDSYLYNEQFF	TGTGCCAGCAGTAAGGACAGTTATCTCTACAATGAGCAGTTCTTC
few	NA	TRBJ2-3	TRBV19	16	CASSPLGYPSTDTQYF	TGTGCCAGTAGTCCCCTCGGGTACCCTAGCACAGATACGCAGTATTTT